This is a list of T cell receptor beta chains from one sample in a study of beta chain features in type 1 diabetes. The method was immunoSEQ multiplex PCR; TCRdb's version includes in-frame clones alone and lacks a portion of them. The sample holds under 350,000 clones; 8% are singletons and the top ten take under 1.3%. Sequenced material: central memory CD4+ T cells from blood. Source of these receptors: a woman aged 18-29 years in good health. Both conserved end residues are part of each CDR3. Fields, in order: J gene, D gene, clone size, V gene, CDR3 DNA, CDR3 protein. The D gene is left open where the match is weak. Clone size is not always given. Where it is, it says once, few, many or a class for expanded clones.

TRBJ2-1,-,few,TRBV20-1,TGCAGTGCTAGTGTTCACAATGAGCAGTTCTTC,CSASVHNEQFF
TRBJ2-1,TRBD2,few,TRBV7-9,TGTGCCAGCAGCATAAGACTAGCGGGAGCTTATGAGCAGTTCTTC,CASSIRLAGAYEQFF
TRBJ2-6,-,few,TRBV2,TGTGCCAGCAGGGGGGATGGTAAACTGACTTTC,CASRGDGKLTF
TRBJ2-7,-,few,TRBV7-2,TGTGCCAGCAGCTTAAGTTCTGGGCTATCCTACGAGCAGTACTTC,CASSLSSGLSYEQYF
TRBJ1-2,-,few,TRBV5-4,TGTGCCAGCAGCCAAGCAGGCCAATCCTATGGCTACACCTTC,CASSQAGQSYGYTF
TRBJ2-5,-,-,TRBV18,TGTGCCAGCTCACCAGTGAGCCTAAAAGAGACCCAGTACTTC,CASSPVSLKETQYF
TRBJ1-2,-,-,TRBV20-1,TGCAGTGCTAGAGATTGGTATGGCTACACCTTC,CSARDWYGYTF
TRBJ2-3,-,many,TRBV11-1,TGTGCCAGCAGCTTATCCCGCACAGATACGCAGTATTTT,CASSLSRTDTQYF
TRBJ2-1,-,many,TRBV27,TGTGCCAGCAGTCCCCAATCACGTCAATCGAAGCAGTTCTTC,CASSPQSRQSKQFF
TRBJ2-1,-,-,TRBV6-6,TGTGCCAGCAGTTATTTTAATGAGCAGTTCTTC,CASSYFNEQFF
TRBJ1-4,-,few,TRBV29-1,TGCAGCGCCCGAACCGCCCTCAATGAAAAACTGTTTTTT,CSARTALNEKLFF
TRBJ2-1,-,many,TRBV2,TGTGCCAGCAGTGTGGACAGATCCGCCTCCTACAATGAGCAGTTCTTC,CASSVDRSASYNEQFF
TRBJ2-1,-,-,TRBV5-6,TGTGCCAGCATCTCCGGGCCCATGACGAACAATGAGCAGTTCTTC,CASISGPMTNNEQFF
TRBJ2-5,-,few,TRBV6-5,TGTGCCAGCAGTCCCTTGGGGGGCGCAGAGACCCAGTACTTC,CASSPLGGAETQYF
TRBJ2-3,-,few,TRBV9,TGTGCCAGCAGCGTAACCTATAACGCAGATACGCAGTATTTT,CASSVTYNADTQYF
TRBJ1-3,-,-,TRBV15,TGTGCCACCAGCAGACTTACGGGTTCTGGAAACACCATATATTTT,CATSRLTGSGNTIYF
TRBJ2-3,-,-,TRBV11-3,TGTGCCAGCAGCTTAGGGGGACAATATACGCAGTATTTT,CASSLGGQYTQYF
TRBJ2-1,TRBD2,many,TRBV12-5,TGTGCTAGTGAAACTAGCGGGAGTTCCAGCTCCTACAATGAGCAGTTCTTC,CASETSGSSSSYNEQFF
TRBJ1-2,-,-,TRBV19,TGTGCCAGTAGTTGGGGCAGAAACTATGGCTACACCTTC,CASSWGRNYGYTF
TRBJ1-5,TRBD1,-,TRBV7-8,TGTGCCAGCAGCGAATACCCTACCGGGACAGGGACCTATCAGCCCCAGCATTTT,CASSEYPTGTGTYQPQHF
TRBJ2-1,-,-,TRBV6-6,TGTGCCAGCAGTTACGCGAGAACGGATGAGCAGTTCTTC,CASSYARTDEQFF
TRBJ1-6,TRBD1,many,TRBV5-4,TGTGCCAGCAGGGCGGACAGGGGGTCTTCACCCCTCCACTTT,CASRADRGSSPLHF
TRBJ2-3,-,-,TRBV6-4,TGTGCCAGCAGACCATCTGGGGGCACAGATACGCAGTATTTT,CASRPSGGTDTQYF
TRBJ2-6,TRBD1,few,TRBV19,TGTGCCAGTAGTCGGGGACAGGGTACCCCTGGGGCCAACGTCCTGACTTTC,CASSRGQGTPGANVLTF
TRBJ2-6,-,few,TRBV5-4,TGTGCCAGCACCGGCGGCTCTGGGGCCAACGTCCTGACTTTC,CASTGGSGANVLTF
TRBJ2-5,-,-,TRBV7-2,TGTGCCAGCAGCCCCAGGCCCCCGGAGACCCAGTACTTC,CASSPRPPETQYF
TRBJ2-6,TRBD1,-,TRBV18,TGTGCCAGCTCAGCGGGACAGGGTTCTGGGGCCAACGTCCTGACTTTC,CASSAGQGSGANVLTF
TRBJ2-5,-,-,TRBV5-1,TGCGCCAGCAGCGAATCAGGGGTCATGCAGACCCAGTACTTC,CASSESGVMQTQYF
TRBJ2-5,-,few,TRBV19,TGTGCCAGTAGCTACAGCCGCGGGGCCATCCAAGAGACCCAGTACTTC,CASSYSRGAIQETQYF
TRBJ2-3,-,few,TRBV30,TGTGCCTGGAGTCTCCCCCCAGATACGCAGTATTTT,CAWSLPPDTQYF
TRBJ2-1,-,-,TRBV6-1,TGTGCCAGCAGTGGGGAGGTCTACAATGAGCAGTTCTTC,CASSGEVYNEQFF
TRBJ2-1,TRBD2,few,TRBV7-9,TGTGCCAGCAGCGCCAGTCTAGCGGGAGGGCGGGGCAATGAGCAGTTCTTC,CASSASLAGGRGNEQFF
TRBJ1-1,-,few,TRBV7-2,TGTGCCAGCAGCTCCCAACTACAGAGCATGAACACTGAAGCTTTCTTT,CASSSQLQSMNTEAFF
TRBJ1-1,-,few,TRBV6-5,TGTGCCAGTCTTAGACAACTGAACACTGAAGCTTTCTTT,CASLRQLNTEAFF
TRBJ2-1,TRBD2,few,TRBV9,TGTGCCAGCAGCGGACTCCCGGGACTAGCGGGAGGACGGTTCTTC,CASSGLPGLAGGRFF
TRBJ1-2,-,few,TRBV19,TGTGCCAGTAGTCCTGGTTCCCAAGGCAGAGGCTACACCTTC,CASSPGSQGRGYTF
TRBJ2-7,-,few,TRBV11-2,TGTGCCAGCACCATTCGTGCGGTCTACGAGCAGTACTTC,CASTIRAVYEQYF
TRBJ2-2,-,-,TRBV7-3,TGTGCCAGCAGCTTAACAGGGGACACCGGGGAGCTGTTTTTT,CASSLTGDTGELFF
TRBJ1-1,TRBD1,-,TRBV19,TGTGCCAGTAGTATAACAGGGGAGAACACTGAAGCTTTCTTT,CASSITGENTEAFF
TRBJ2-2,TRBD2,few,TRBV7-2,TGTGCCAGCAGCCCAGGGACTAGCGGGGGACTAGACACCGGGGAGCTGTTTTTT,CASSPGTSGGLDTGELFF
TRBJ2-7,TRBD2,few,TRBV11-2,TGTGCCAGCAGCAAGACTAGCGGGAGCATCTACGAGCAGTACTTC,CASSKTSGSIYEQYF
TRBJ2-3,-,few,TRBV18,TGTGCCAGCTCCCGAACGGGAGATACGCAGTATTTT,CASSRTGDTQYF